This T cell receptor beta chain was profiled in a study of a mutant IDH1 vaccine in newly diagnosed glioma. Sequencing was performed with immunoSEQ multiplex PCR; in TCRdb, only in-frame clones are kept and a portion is missing. The sample has about 92,000 clones; around 82% are singletons. This clone turned up a few times. Indicated time point: baseline, week 1 (first vaccination visit). The treatment was: pre-vaccination baseline after standard-of-care therapy. The CDR3 loop spans 12 amino acids. Germline lookup yields CDR1 GTSNPN and CDR2 SVGIG (reference sequence). Trimming took 2 bases from V and 3 from J, leaving 8 bases between them.

This TCR was recovered from a woman between 50 and 59 years old with glioma. The source material was PBMCs, sampled from a glioma patient treated with radiotherapy, temozolomide or both. The chain is built from TRBV30 and TRBJ2-7; TRBD1 is a possible D gene (5 bases). The CDR3 here is CAWSFDSYEQYF. For the CDR3, the DNA is TGTGCCTGGAGTTTCGACAGCTACGAGCAGTACTTC.